This T cell receptor beta chain was profiled in a study of tumor-infiltrating lymphocytes in localized non-small cell lung cancer. Study outcomes and limitations: Higher tumor T cell infiltration than in uninvolved lung was supported by TCRbeta sequencing. Recurrence-free survival showed no association with tumor T-cell fraction.

This CDR3 contains 11 residues. The V end lost 7 bases, the J end lost 7 bases, and 11 bases lay between the germline ends. The germline V gene has CDR1 MDHEN and CDR2 SYDVKM. This clone was seen once. The antigen remains undetermined. Sequencing used immunoSEQ multiplex PCR; TCRdb keeps in-frame clones, though not all of them. The sample includes around 15,000 clones, roughly 72% of them seen just once. This rearrangement joins TRBV28 to TRBJ2-7; D not certain. What was sequenced was lung tumor tissue. This TCR derives from a human donor with non-small cell lung cancer. CDR3 protein: CASMSGFEQYF. Written as DNA, the CDR3 is TGTGCCAGCATGTCCGGGTTTGAGCAGTACTTC.